This TCR beta chain is drawn from a study of molecular identifiers for immune sequencing clone quantification. Trimming stripped 5 bases from V and 7 bases from J, with 16 bases between. The CDR3 contains 14 residues. A single record per CDR3 protein comes from TCRdb applying MiXCR to the PCR reads. The table records a few hundred thousand distinct CDR3 sequences, less than 30% of them present only once. The source material was naive CD8+ T cells from blood, with Jurkat cell RNA spiked in. Subset defined: FACS-sorted CD8+CD4-CCR7+CD45RA+ naive T cells. The chain combines TRBV12-3 or TRBV12-4 with TRBJ2-3, with D maybe TRBD2 (5 bases). The sequence was obtained from a human donor in good health. Some libraries in this study had Jurkat cell RNA spiked in. The CDR3 DNA is TGTGCCAGCAGTACCTTCTCGGAGGACTATACGCAGTATTTT. This translates into CASSTFSEDYTQYF.